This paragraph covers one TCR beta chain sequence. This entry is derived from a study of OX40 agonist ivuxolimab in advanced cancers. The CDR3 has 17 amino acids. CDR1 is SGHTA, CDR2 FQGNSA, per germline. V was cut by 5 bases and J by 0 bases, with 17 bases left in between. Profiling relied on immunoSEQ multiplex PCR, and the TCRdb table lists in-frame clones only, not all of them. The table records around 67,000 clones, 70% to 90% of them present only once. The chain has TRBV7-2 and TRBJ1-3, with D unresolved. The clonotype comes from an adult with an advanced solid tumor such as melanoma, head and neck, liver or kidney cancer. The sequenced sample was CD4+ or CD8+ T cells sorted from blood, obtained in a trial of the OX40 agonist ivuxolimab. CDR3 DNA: TGTGCCAGCAGCCCTGTAGGCACGGTGAGCTCTGGAAACACCATATATTTT. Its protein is CASSPVGTVSSGNTIYF.